One TCR beta chain is described in this entry. Its target is not known. The CDR3 loop spans 14 amino acids. Germline values: CDR1 SGHTA, CDR2 FQGTGA. The V end lost 6 bases, the J end lost 3 bases, and 11 bases lay between the germline ends. TCRdb's copy holds only in-frame clones and misses some; the assay was immunoSEQ multiplex PCR. The data show 110,000 or so clones, approximately 90% seen once. The data derive from a study of T cell responses to AZD1222 COVID-19 vaccine. Study findings and constraints: Donors were mostly white British, more females; clonal diversity possibly underestimated. A reported finding is that nearly half of spike-specific TCRs target unmutated variant regions.

The chain uses TRBV7-3 and TRBJ2-2, with D unresolved. This receptor was obtained from an adult in good health. Sequenced here: peripheral blood, sampled on day 0 of AZD1222 vaccination. The CDR3 is CASRLAGYTGELFF. The DNA for the CDR3 is TGTGCCAGCAGGTTGGCAGGTTACACCGGGGAGCTGTTTTTT.